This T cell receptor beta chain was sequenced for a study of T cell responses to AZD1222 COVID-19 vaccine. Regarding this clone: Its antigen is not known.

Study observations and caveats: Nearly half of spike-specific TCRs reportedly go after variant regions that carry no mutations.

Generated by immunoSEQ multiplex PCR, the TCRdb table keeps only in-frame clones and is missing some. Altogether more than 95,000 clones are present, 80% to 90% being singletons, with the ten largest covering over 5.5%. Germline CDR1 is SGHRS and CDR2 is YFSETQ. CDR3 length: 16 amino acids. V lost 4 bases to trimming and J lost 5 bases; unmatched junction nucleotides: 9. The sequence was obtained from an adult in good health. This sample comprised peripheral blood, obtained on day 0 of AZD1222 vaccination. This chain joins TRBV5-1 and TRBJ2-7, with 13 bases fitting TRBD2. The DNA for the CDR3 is TGCGCCAGCAGCAGAGGACTAGCGGGGGAGGTTGACGAGCAGTACTTC. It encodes CASSRGLAGEVDEQYF.